This T cell receptor beta chain was captured by sequencing in a study of blood T cells in healthy people across ages. Whole-study context: About one barcoded TCR beta cDNA was captured per two T cells. Study-level findings and limits: A strong correlation was found between TCR beta diversity and the percentage of naive T cells.

CDR1 SGHTA and CDR2 FQGNSA come from the germline V gene. The CDR3 is 16 amino acids. V gave up 2 bases and J gave up 4 bases, with 17 bases separating them. The second PCR ran about 6 to 11 cycles with a sample-barcoded 5' primer and J-beta primers. TCRdb reprocessed the 5' RACE reads with MiXCR, giving one entry per CDR3 protein. The sample lists approximately 820,000 distinct CDR3 sequences; roughly 44% were seen once. The sample holds a few counts of this clonotype. Its antigen is unidentified. The V and J genes are TRBV7-2 and TRBJ1-1, with a tentative D call TRBD1 (5 bases). Sequencing was done on a sample of blood. The sequence was collected from a man aged 55 to 70 in good health. The CDR3 reads CASSLLVSGRGTEAFF. CDR3 DNA: TGTGCCAGCAGCTTATTGGTTTCGGGAAGGGGCACTGAAGCTTTCTTT.